The present T cell receptor beta chain was sequenced within a study of T-cell memory formation after mild COVID-19. Each CDR3 protein gets one entry after TCRdb re-called the 5' RACE reads with MiXCR. The sample shows 250,000 to 350,000 distinct CDR3 sequences, roughly 13% of them seen only once. General observations from the study: Cross-reactive memory apparently joined, as some responding clones appeared in pre-infection memory.

A remark on this clonotype: Its matching antigen is unknown.

The length of the CDR3 is 15 residues. Trimming pared 4 bases from V and 2 bases from J, leaving 14 bases between. Germline-derived CDR1 and CDR2 are MNHEY and SVGEGT. The sample was PBMCs or a T cell subset sorted from them (not recorded which). The sequence was collected from a man between 18 and 29 years old who had mild COVID-19 (a few samples of this study predate the infection). Cell type and time point are not known. The rearrangement uses TRBV6-2 or TRBV6-3 and TRBJ2-5, with no clear D. The CDR3 region is CASSSPPQRQETQYF. CDR3 nucleotide sequence: TGTGCCAGCAGTTCCCCTCCCCAACGGCAAGAGACCCAGTACTTC.